The T cell receptor beta chain described here comes from a study of OX40 agonist ivuxolimab in advanced cancers. Whole-study context: In this cohort, patients received ivuxolimab, an agonistic anti-OX40 (CD134) antibody.

Samples of blood were obtained at baseline, on cycle 4 day 1, and on cycle 7 day 1. V shed 0 bases, J shed 6 bases, and the junction held 8 bases outside the gene matches. The germline V gene has CDR1 SGDLS and CDR2 YYNGEE. This CDR3 spans 16 amino acids. The protocol was immunoSEQ multiplex PCR, while the TCRdb copy is restricted to in-frame clones and leaves out a portion. Of roughly 90,000 clones in the sample, around 90% were seen once. Sequencing was performed on CD4+ or CD8+ T cells sorted from blood, taken in a trial of the OX40 agonist ivuxolimab. This clonotype was sampled from an adult with an advanced solid tumor such as melanoma, head and neck, liver or kidney cancer. The chain has TRBV9 and TRBJ2-2; TRBD1 aligns across 7 bases. CDR3 protein: CASSVATGEPAGELFF. The CDR3 nucleotides are TGTGCCAGCAGCGTAGCTACAGGGGAGCCGGCCGGGGAGCTGTTTTTT. The full variable domain, completed using reference TRBV9 and TRBJ2-2, is DSGVTQTPKHLITATGQRVTLRCSPRSGDLSVYWYQQSLDQGLQFLIQYYNGEERAKGNILERFSAQQFPDLHSELNLSSLELGDSALYFCASSVATGEPAGELFFGEGSRLTVL.